This T cell receptor (beta chain) was recorded in a study of T cells after yellow fever vaccination (dated by TCRdb to the late 2010s). Some background on the complete study: Libraries from fractions with low cell numbers were prepared with the SMART-Seq v4 Ultra Low Input RNA kit. To follow T-cell clones before and after both primary and booster YFV17D yellow fever vaccination, bulk TCR alpha and beta repertoires underwent longitudinal sequencing. The cohort comprised two healthy male donors, one aged 18 to 29 and one aged 30 to 40 years. Blood samples were taken at several timepoints before and after primary and secondary immunization, and bulk PBMC replicates and cell subsets were isolated. The paper as a whole reports these results and caveats: Only a couple of donors were included in the study, so the extent to which the findings can be generalized is limited. After the booster, most clones that had expanded after primary vaccination were detected again (about 97% of CD4 and around nine tenths of CD8), suggesting broad maintenance of memory. Compared with the primary T-cell response, the secondary T-cell response was faster but weaker, reaching its peak on day 5 rather than on day 15. A small share of clonotypes was detected in both CD4 and CD8 compartments, with the overlap likely arising from convergent recombination. Because abundant contaminating clonotypes from the bulk population could be contained in FACS-sorted repertoires, computational filtering was required.

The germline V gene specifies SQVTM as CDR1 and ANQGSEA as CDR2. The V end loses 2 bases and the J end loses 1 base, and a stretch of 10 bases separates them. The CDR3 holds 14 amino acids from the cysteine to the phenylalanine. Just the 42-base CDR3 DNA is kept, in frame starting at base 1. This clonotype was seen at least ten times. Its target antigen remains unknown. No quality values exist for individual bases; no much larger clone is one base distant. For sequencing, an Illumina NovaSeq 6000 was employed. TCR cDNA was synthesized by 5'RACE template switching, which introduced a universal primer site and unique molecular identifiers. cDNA synthesis was primed from both the TCR alpha and TCR beta constant segments. Library amplification used two PCR steps, and the second PCR step added sample barcodes and sequencing adapters. Sequencing of libraries was done on Illumina HiSeq 2500 (2x100 bp) or NovaSeq (2x150 bp). The study's own analysis went as follows. MIGEC handled demultiplexing of reads and collapsing into UMI consensus sequences, while MiXCR performed V(D)J alignment. Using edgeR on replicate PBMC samples, clonotypes were called vaccine-responding if FDR was below 0.01 and the log2 fold change was above 5 up to day 15. Each bulk clonotype received a CD4 or CD8 identity based on whether the sequenced CD4 or CD8 repertoire contained that clonotype at higher abundance. Using fastp at Q25 and MiXCR, TCRdb reprocessed the public reads and kept productive beta chains. Entries that share a CDR3 protein sequence are merged under the most common genes and DNA. TCRdb, not the original authors, processed these V and J calls. The sample yields 200,000 to 250,000 distinct CDR3 sequences; approximately 3% were counted once. The ten most abundant clones make up roughly 3% of the sample.

Read against the paper, the sample's treatment or condition label means: live attenuated yellow fever vaccine strain. PBMCs were isolated from peripheral blood using a standard Ficoll-Paque protocol. Dynabeads CD4 and CD8 positive selection kits were used to isolate CD4 and CD8 T-cell fractions. RNA was extracted with TriZol from bulk PBMCs, CD4 and CD8 fractions, and dextramer-positive and dextramer-negative fractions. This receptor chain uses TRBV29-1 and TRBJ2-3; the D segment cannot be called with confidence. This TCR was recovered from a man aged 18 to 30 who received the YFV17D yellow fever vaccine. The sample in question was CD4+ T cells sorted from PBMCs, obtained 10 days after the yellow fever booster vaccination. The CDR3 amino acid sequence is: CSVERGFGTDTQYF. The sequence in DNA is TGCAGCGTTGAACGTGGCTTCGGCACAGATACGCAGTATTTT.